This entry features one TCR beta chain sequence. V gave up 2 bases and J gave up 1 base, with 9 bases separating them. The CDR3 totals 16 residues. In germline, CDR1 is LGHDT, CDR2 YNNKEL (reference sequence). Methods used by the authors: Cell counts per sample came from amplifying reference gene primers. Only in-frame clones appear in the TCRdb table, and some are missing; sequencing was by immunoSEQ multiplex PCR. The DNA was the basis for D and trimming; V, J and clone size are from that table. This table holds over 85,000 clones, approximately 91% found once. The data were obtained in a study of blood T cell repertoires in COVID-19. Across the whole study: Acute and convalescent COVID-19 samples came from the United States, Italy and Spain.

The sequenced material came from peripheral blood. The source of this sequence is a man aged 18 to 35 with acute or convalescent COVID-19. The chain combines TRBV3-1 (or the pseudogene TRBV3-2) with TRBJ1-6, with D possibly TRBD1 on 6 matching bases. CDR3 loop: CASSQTGFSYNSPLHF. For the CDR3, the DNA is TGTGCCAGCAGCCAAACAGGGTTTTCCTATAATTCACCCCTCCACTTT.